These 19 T cell receptor beta chains were all obtained from the same sample, sequenced in a study of T cells in tuberculosis. Method: immunoSEQ multiplex PCR; TCRdb's copy keeps in-frame clones and lacks some. This sample has some 34,000 clones, with under 95% found just once. Sequenced sample: PBMCs. The source is a donor aged 10-29 years with latent tuberculosis or without tuberculosis infection. Some clones in this sample may be carry-over from other donors' samples.

This chain joins TRBV18 and TRBJ1-5, with D possibly TRBD1 on 5 matching bases. V was pared by 5 bases and J by 8 bases, with 13 bases between. CDR3 size: 13 residues. Germline lookup yields CDR1 KGHSH and CDR2 LQKENI. CDR3 in DNA: TGTGCCAGCTCAGCAGGGACGGGGGAGCCCCAGCATTTT. Encoded protein: CASSAGTGEPQHF.

The chain employs TRBV2 and TRBJ2-2, with D maybe TRBD2 (6 bases). Looked up from germline, CDR1 is SNHLY and CDR2 is FYNNEI. The CDR3 length is 15 residues. V gave up 4 bases and J gave up 0 bases, with 9 bases separating them. The CDR3 here is CASSGAGSNTGELFF. DNA of the CDR3: TGTGCCAGCAGTGGGGCGGGGTCGAACACCGGGGAGCTGTTTTTT.

V is TRBV7-2 and J is TRBJ2-5, with 12 bases that match TRBD2. Losses at the gene ends were 1 base for V and 9 bases for J; bases not matched to a gene: 3. The CDR3 contains 14 residues. CDR1 and CDR2 from the germline V gene are SGHTA and FQGNSA. Here the CDR3 DNA reads TGTGCCAGCAGCTTAGGGCTAGCGGGAGGGGCCCAGTACTTC. This translates into CASSLGLAGGAQYF.

V gene TRBV15 combines with J gene TRBJ2-7; 7 positions agree with TRBD1. The CDR3 runs to 15 residues. Losses at the gene ends were 5 bases for V and 3 bases for J; bases not matched to a gene: 10. Germline assignment: CDR1 LNHNV and CDR2 YYDKDF (reference sequence). The CDR3 bases are TGTGCCACCAGCTGGTTTGGGACAGCGAACTACGAGCAGTACTTC. Its translation: CATSWFGTANYEQYF.

V usage is TRBV4-2 and J usage is TRBJ2-5; TRBD2 aligns across 7 bases. Germline-derived CDR1 and CDR2 are LGHNA and YNFKEQ. The CDR3 covers 14 residues. The ends lost 4 bases at V and 1 base at J; junction bases unmatched: 3. The CDR3 DNA sequence: TGTGCCAGCAGCCGGACTAGTCTCCAAGAGACCCAGTACTTC. This gives the protein CASSRTSLQETQYF.

The chain couples TRBV12-5 to TRBJ2-1, with TRBD1 matching over 9 bases. Trimming at V came to 6 bases and at J to 9 bases, leaving 6 bases not matched to a gene. The CDR3 consists of 13 residues. Germline lookup yields CDR1 LGHNT and CDR2 FRNRAP. The CDR3 spells CASGDRGAGEQFF. The CDR3 nucleotides are TGTGCTAGTGGAGACAGGGGGGCCGGTGAGCAGTTCTTC.

The chain combines TRBV10-3 with TRBJ1-2; unclear D gene. V was cut by 0 bases and J by 5 bases, with 10 bases left in between. The CDR3 totals 14 residues. Germline CDR1 is ENHRY and CDR2 is SYGVKD. CDR3: CAISESTQNYGYTF. DNA of the CDR3: TGTGCCATCAGTGAGTCTACACAGAATTATGGCTACACCTTC.

The chain combines TRBV6-4 with TRBJ1-1; 10 positions agree with TRBD1. V lost 6 bases to trimming and J lost 0 bases; unmatched junction nucleotides: 10. Germline V gives CDR1 MRHNA, CDR2 SNTAGT. CDR3 length equals 17 residues. The CDR3, as DNA: TGTGCCAGCAGGACCGGGACAGGGGCGCTTTTGAACACTGAAGCTTTCTTT. It is translated as CASRTGTGALLNTEAFF.

In DNA form, the CDR3 reads TGCGCCAGCAGCGGGTCAGGGAACACTGAAGCTTTCTTT. Its protein product is CASSGSGNTEAFF. The chain couples TRBV5-1 to TRBJ1-1; D not certain. V dropped 4 bases and J dropped 1 base, with 8 bases sitting between them. The CDR3 sequence is 13 residues long. The germline gives CDR1 SGHRS, CDR2 YFSETQ. Using reference TRBV5-1 and TRBJ1-1 for the parts outside the CDR3, the full variable domain is KAGVTQTPRYLIKTRGQQVTLSCSPISGHRSVSWYQQTPGQGLQFLFEYFSETQRNKGNFPGRFSGRQFSNSRSEMNVSTLELGDSALYLCASSGSGNTEAFFGQGTRLTVV.

The J gene is TRBJ2-5, the V gene TRBV10-3; perhaps TRBD1 as D (5 bases). Germline values: CDR1 ENHRY, CDR2 SYGVKD. The CDR3 length is 13 residues. V was clipped by 8 bases and J by 3 bases, with 13 bases between them. This CDR3 is CAIRHQGEETQYF. CDR3 DNA sequence: TGTGCCATCCGGCACCAGGGCGAAGAGACCCAGTACTTC.

The CDR3 sequence: CASSFSGRTGELFF. The CDR3 DNA sequence: TGTGCCAGCAGCTTTTCAGGGCGCACCGGGGAGCTGTTTTTT. This chain joins TRBV7-6 and TRBJ2-2; perhaps TRBD1 as D (5 bases). This CDR3 contains 14 residues. Trimming pared 3 bases from V and 4 bases from J, leaving 9 bases between. Germline V gene sequence: CDR1 SGHVS, CDR2 FNYEAQ.

This sequence joins TRBV5-1 and TRBJ1-1; D ambiguous. Germline V gene lookup returns CDR1 SGHRS and CDR2 YFSETQ. This CDR3 comprises 14 residues. The ends were cut back, 4 bases at V and 1 base at J, with 11 bases in the middle. The CDR3 is CASSPTAGNTEAFF. CDR3 nucleotide sequence: TGCGCCAGCAGCCCGACGGCAGGGAACACTGAAGCTTTCTTT.

The CDR3 here is CSVRTGAYEQYF. For the CDR3, the DNA is TGCAGCGTCCGGACAGGGGCCTACGAGCAGTACTTC. V gene TRBV29-1 combines with J gene TRBJ2-7; 9 bases agree with TRBD1. CDR3 length: 12 amino acids. Germline CDR1 is SQVTM and CDR2 is ANQGSEA. The V and J ends lost 6 bases and 2 bases, in that order; junction bases with no gene match: 2.

The chain employs TRBV10-3 and TRBJ1-2; 8 nucleotides match TRBD1. Germline V gene lookup returns CDR1 ENHRY and CDR2 SYGVKD. The CDR3 runs to 14 residues. V trimming: 8 bases; J trimming: 4 bases; junction bases outside the gene matches: 9. The CDR3 here is CAILPTGESYGYTF. The CDR3 nucleotides are TGTGCCATCCTACCGACAGGGGAAAGCTATGGCTACACCTTC.

The chain recombines TRBV6-6 with TRBJ1-2; no clear D. Germline CDR1 MNHNY, CDR2 SVGAGI (reference sequence). CDR3 length: 14 amino acids. Trimming cost V 5 bases and J 0 bases, with 10 bases left between them. CDR3 sequence: CASSQKTSNYGYTF. The CDR3 nucleotides are TGTGCCAGCAGTCAGAAGACATCTAACTATGGCTACACCTTC.

J is TRBJ1-3 and V is TRBV27; no clear D. The germline V gene encodes CDR1 MNHEY and CDR2 SMNVEV (reference sequence). This CDR3 has 15 residues. Trimming left V 2 bases short and J 0 bases short, with 8 bases between. The CDR3 here is CASSLNSLSGNTIYF. CDR3 nucleotides: TGTGCCAGCAGTTTAAACAGTCTCTCTGGAAACACCATATATTTT.

Concerning this clone: This sample also contains other DNA sequences that code for the same CDR3. This chain connects TRBV2 to TRBJ2-1, with 10 bases identical to TRBD2. CDR1 and CDR2 (germline): SNHLY, FYNNEI. CDR3 length: 14 residues. With 4 bases clipped from V and 3 bases from J, the junction kept 0 bases outside the gene matches. CDR3 nucleotide sequence: TGTGCCAGCAGTGGACTAGCGGGCTACAATGAGCAGTTCTTC. Amino acids: CASSGLAGYNEQFF.

The chain links TRBV30 to TRBJ2-1; 9 nucleotides agree with TRBD2. This CDR3 is built from 15 residues. Germline values: CDR1 GTSNPN, CDR2 SVGIG (reference sequence). Trimming cost V 0 bases and J 5 bases; bases outside gene matches: 5. CDR3 bases: TGTGCCTGGAGTGTACGGAGCGGGAGGAACAATGAGCAGTTCTTC. Translated, it gives CAWSVRSGRNNEQFF.

This clone came up once. The V call is TRBV19, the J call TRBJ1-1; D possibly corresponds to TRBD1 (5 bases). The CDR3 loop spans 15 amino acids. Looked up from germline, CDR1 is LNHDA and CDR2 is SQIVND (reference sequence). Deletions cut 3 bases from V and 7 bases from J, with 18 bases between. CDR3 loop: CASSMRRGIEDEAFF. The CDR3 coding sequence is TGTGCCAGTAGTATGAGGAGGGGAATTGAGGATGAAGCTTTCTTT.